The 3 T cell receptor beta chains below come from one sample, sequenced in a study of T cells in Graves' hyperthyroidism and ophthalmopathy. Researchers took RNA transcripts and amplified the TCR beta CDR3 regions from them. Initially, a first-round RT-PCR of the TCR CDR3 employed the HTBI primer set. One entry per CDR3 protein results from TCRdb running MiXCR on the multiplex PCR reads. The sample has more than 600,000 distinct CDR3 sequences, about 17% seen once. The source material was blood. These TCRs come from a man aged 18-30 years with Graves' hyperthyroidism.

The J gene is TRBJ2-1, the V gene TRBV2, with 10 bases lining up with TRBD2. Losses at the gene ends were 7 bases for V and 6 bases for J; bases not matched to a gene: 6. Per germline, CDR1 SNHLY and CDR2 FYNNEI. This CDR3 is built from 14 residues. CDR3 nucleotides: TGTGCCAGCAATACAGCGGGAGGGACCAATGAGCAGTTCTTC. It encodes CASNTAGGTNEQFF.

In this sample, this clonotype turned up a few times. The gene calls are TRBV24-1 and TRBJ2-3; D is possibly TRBD2 (6 bases). The germline V gene encodes CDR1 KGHDR and CDR2 SFDVKD. Trimming left V 5 bases short and J 4 bases short, with 9 bases between. The length of the CDR3 is 13 residues. The CDR3 region has the DNA TGTGCCACCAGTGTCGGGGGATCAGATACGCAGTATTTT. Its translation is CATSVGGSDTQYF.

The table lists this clonotype with a few counts. The chain recombines TRBV4-2 with TRBJ2-7, with 9 bases that match TRBD2. Germline CDR1 LGHNA, CDR2 YNFKEQ. This CDR3 comprises 16 residues. V shed 0 bases and J 3 bases; nucleotides not matched to a gene: 6. DNA for the CDR3: TGTGCCAGCAGCCAAGAGTCTAGCGGGATCCTCTACGAGCAGTACTTC. The encoded protein is CASSQESSGILYEQYF.